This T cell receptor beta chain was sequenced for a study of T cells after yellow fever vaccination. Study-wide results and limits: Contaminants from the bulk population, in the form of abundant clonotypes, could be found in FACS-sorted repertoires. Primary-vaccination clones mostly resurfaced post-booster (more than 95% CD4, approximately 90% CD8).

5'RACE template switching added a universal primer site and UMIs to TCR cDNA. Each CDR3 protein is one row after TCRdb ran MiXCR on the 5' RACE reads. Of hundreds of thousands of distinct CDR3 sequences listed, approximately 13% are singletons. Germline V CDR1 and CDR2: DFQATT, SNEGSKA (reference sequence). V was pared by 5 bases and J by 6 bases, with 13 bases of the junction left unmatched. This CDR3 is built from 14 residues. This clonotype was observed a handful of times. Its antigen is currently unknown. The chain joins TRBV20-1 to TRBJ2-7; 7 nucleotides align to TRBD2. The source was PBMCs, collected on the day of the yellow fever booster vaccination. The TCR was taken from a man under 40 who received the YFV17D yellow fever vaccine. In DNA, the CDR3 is TGCAGTGCTGGACTCGGGGGGAGGAATCTCGAGCAGTACTTC. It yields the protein CSAGLGGRNLEQYF.